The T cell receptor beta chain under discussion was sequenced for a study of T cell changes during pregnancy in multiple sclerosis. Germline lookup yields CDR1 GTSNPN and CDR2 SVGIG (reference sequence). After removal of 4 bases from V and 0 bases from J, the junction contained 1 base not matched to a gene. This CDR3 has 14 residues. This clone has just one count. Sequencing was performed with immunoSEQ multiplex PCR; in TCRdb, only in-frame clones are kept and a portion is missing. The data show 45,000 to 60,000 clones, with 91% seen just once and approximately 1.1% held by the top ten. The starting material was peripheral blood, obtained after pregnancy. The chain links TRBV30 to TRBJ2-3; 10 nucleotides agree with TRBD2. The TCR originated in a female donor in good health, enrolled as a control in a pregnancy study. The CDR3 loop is CAWKTSGSTDTQYF. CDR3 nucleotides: TGTGCCTGGAAGACTAGCGGGAGCACAGATACGCAGTATTTT.